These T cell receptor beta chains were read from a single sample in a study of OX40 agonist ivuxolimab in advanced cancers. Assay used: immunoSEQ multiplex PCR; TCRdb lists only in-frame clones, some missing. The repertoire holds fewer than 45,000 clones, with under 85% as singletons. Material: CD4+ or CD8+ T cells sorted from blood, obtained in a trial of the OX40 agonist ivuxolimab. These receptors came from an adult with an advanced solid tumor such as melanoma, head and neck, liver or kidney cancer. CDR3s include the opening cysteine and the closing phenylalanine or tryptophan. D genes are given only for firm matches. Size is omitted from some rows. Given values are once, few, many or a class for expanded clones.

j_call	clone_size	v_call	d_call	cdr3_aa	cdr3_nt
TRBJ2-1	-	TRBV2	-	CASSEARPGRSYNEQFF	TGTGCCAGCAGTGAAGCGCGGCCGGGAAGATCCTACAATGAGCAGTTCTTC
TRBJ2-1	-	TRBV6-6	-	CASSQRGNEQFF	TGTGCCAGCAGTCAAAGGGGAAATGAGCAGTTCTTC
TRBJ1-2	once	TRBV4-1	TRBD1	CASSQDQNSGQALYGYTF	TGCGCCAGCAGCCAAGATCAAAACTCGGGACAGGCTTTATATGGCTACACCTTC
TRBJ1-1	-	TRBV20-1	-	CSAILYTEAFF	TGCAGTGCTATTTTGTACACTGAAGCTTTCTTT
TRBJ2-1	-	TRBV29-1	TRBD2	CSVGSGVINEQFF	TGCAGCGTTGGCAGCGGGGTTATCAATGAGCAGTTCTTC
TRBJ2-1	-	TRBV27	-	CASSKYSYNEQFF	TGTGCCAGCAGTAAATATAGCTACAATGAGCAGTTCTTC
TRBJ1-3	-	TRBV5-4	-	CASSPAHNSGNTIYF	TGTGCCAGCAGCCCGGCCCACAACTCTGGAAACACCATATATTTT
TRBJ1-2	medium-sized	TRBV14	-	CASSQQRWGYTF	TGTGCCAGCAGCCAGCAACGTTGGGGCTACACCTTC
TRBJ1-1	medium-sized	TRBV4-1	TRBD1	CASSRGLRGPEAFF	TGCGCCAGCAGCCGTGGCCTCAGGGGGCCTGAAGCTTTCTTT
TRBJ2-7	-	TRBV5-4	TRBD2	CASSLSGGSYEQYF	TGTGCCAGCAGCTTGAGCGGGGGTTCGTACGAGCAGTACTTC
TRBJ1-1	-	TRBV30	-	CAWIRRVPEAFF	TGTGCCTGGATACGCAGGGTCCCTGAAGCTTTCTTT
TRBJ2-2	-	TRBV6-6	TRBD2	CASAGETQHRGELFF	TGTGCCAGCGCGGGGGAAACCCAACATCGCGGGGAGCTGTTTTTT
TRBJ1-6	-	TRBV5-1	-	CASSLGNNNSPLHF	TGCGCCAGCAGCTTGGGTAACAATAATTCACCCCTCCACTTT
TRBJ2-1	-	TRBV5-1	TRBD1	CASSRPDRLNEQFF	TGCGCCAGCAGCCGACCGGACAGGCTCAATGAGCAGTTCTTC
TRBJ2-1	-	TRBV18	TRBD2	CASSPLDLAGARSSYNEQFF	TGTGCCAGCTCACCACTGGATCTAGCGGGGGCCAGGAGCTCCTACAATGAGCAGTTCTTC
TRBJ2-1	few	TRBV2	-	CASSARTGIYNEQFF	TGTGCCAGCAGTGCTCGCACAGGGATTTACAATGAGCAGTTCTTC
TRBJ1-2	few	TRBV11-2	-	CASSLGVSGYTF	TGTGCCAGCAGCTTAGGAGTTTCCGGCTACACCTTC
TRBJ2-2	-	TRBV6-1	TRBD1	CASSEVRGIGTGELFF	TGTGCCAGCAGTGAAGTCAGGGGGATTGGCACCGGGGAGCTGTTTTTT
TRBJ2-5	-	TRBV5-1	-	CASSPNQETQYF	TGCGCCAGCAGCCCAAACCAAGAGACCCAGTACTTC
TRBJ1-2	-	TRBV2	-	CASSESGDGYTF	TGTGCCAGCAGTGAAAGCGGGGATGGCTACACCTTC
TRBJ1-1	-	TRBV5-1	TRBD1	CASSGDRGTAEAFF	TGCGCCAGCAGCGGGGACAGGGGTACCGCTGAAGCTTTCTTT
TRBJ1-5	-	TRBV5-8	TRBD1	CASSRTGGINQPQHF	TGTGCCAGCAGCCGGACAGGGGGTATCAATCAGCCCCAGCATTTT
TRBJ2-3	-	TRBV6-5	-	CASTKTDTQYF	TGTGCCAGCACCAAAACAGATACGCAGTATTTT
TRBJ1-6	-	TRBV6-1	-	CASSDIMSSYNSPLHF	TGTGCCAGCAGTGACATCATGAGCTCCTATAATTCACCCCTCCACTTT
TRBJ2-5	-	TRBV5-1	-	CASREAETQYF	TGCGCCAGCAGGGAGGCAGAGACCCAGTACTTC
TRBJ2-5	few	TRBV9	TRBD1	CASSASSTGETQYF	TGTGCCAGCAGCGCCTCCTCGACAGGGGAGACCCAGTACTTC
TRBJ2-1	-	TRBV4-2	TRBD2	CASSQVILAGGPDEQFF	TGTGCCAGCAGCCAGGTCATACTAGCGGGGGGGCCAGATGAGCAGTTCTTC
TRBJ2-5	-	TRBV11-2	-	CASSLGLWAEQETQYF	TGTGCCAGCAGCTTAGGTCTTTGGGCAGAACAAGAGACCCAGTACTTC
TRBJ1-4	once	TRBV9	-	CASSVDAKEEKLFF	TGTGCCAGCAGCGTCGACGCTAAGGAAGAAAAACTGTTTTTT
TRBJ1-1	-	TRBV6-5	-	CASSMNTEAFF	TGTGCCAGCAGTATGAACACTGAAGCTTTCTTT
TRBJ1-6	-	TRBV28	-	CASSLTREGSPLHF	TGTGCCAGCAGTTTAACCAGGGAAGGTTCACCCCTCCACTTT
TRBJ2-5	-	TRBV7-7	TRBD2	CASSLVAGKQETQYF	TGTGCCAGCAGCTTAGTAGCGGGGAAACAAGAGACCCAGTACTTC
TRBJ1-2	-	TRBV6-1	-	CASSHTENYGYTF	TGTGCCAGCAGTCATACAGAGAACTATGGCTACACCTTC
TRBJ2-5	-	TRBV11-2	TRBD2	CASSSWTSGEQETQYF	TGTGCCAGCAGCTCCTGGACTAGCGGGGAGCAAGAGACCCAGTACTTC
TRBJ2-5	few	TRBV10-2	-	CASSEDWREWGKETQYF	TGCGCCAGCAGTGAGGATTGGAGGGAATGGGGCAAAGAGACCCAGTACTTC
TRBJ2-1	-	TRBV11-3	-	CASSPGQTNEQFF	TGTGCCAGCAGCCCCGGACAGACCAATGAGCAGTTCTTC
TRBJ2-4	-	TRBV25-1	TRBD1	CASSDYGTENIQYF	TGTGCCAGCAGTGATTACGGGACAGAAAACATTCAGTACTTC
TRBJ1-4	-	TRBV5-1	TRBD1	CASSSGTGVEKLFF	TGCGCCAGCAGCTCCGGGACAGGGGTCGAAAAACTGTTTTTT
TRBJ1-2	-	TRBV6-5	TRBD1	CASSYRTGLGYTF	TGTGCCAGCAGTTACCGGACAGGGCTCGGCTACACCTTC
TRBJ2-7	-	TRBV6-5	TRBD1	CASSYPGQQVEYF	TGTGCCAGCAGTTACCCGGGACAGCAGGTGGAGTACTTC
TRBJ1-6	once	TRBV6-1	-	CASYGAPRLHF	TGTGCCAGCTACGGGGCCCCGCGCCTCCACTTT
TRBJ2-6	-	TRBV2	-	CASRTAPSGANVLTF	TGTGCCAGCAGGACAGCACCTTCTGGGGCCAACGTCCTGACTTTC
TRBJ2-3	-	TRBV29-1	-	CSVAAGPYGTDTQYF	TGCAGCGTCGCGGCCGGGCCCTATGGCACAGATACGCAGTATTTT
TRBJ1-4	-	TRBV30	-	CAWSRTGNQLFF	TGTGCCTGGAGTCGAACGGGGAATCAACTGTTTTTT
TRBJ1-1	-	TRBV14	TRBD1	CASSPGQMNTEAFF	TGTGCCAGTTCTCCGGGACAGATGAACACTGAAGCTTTCTTT